A few counts support the clone carrying this T cell receptor beta chain. The antigen is undetermined. During its preparation, the TCRbeta library received unique molecular identifiers. TCRdb itself ran the PCR reads through MiXCR, one entry per CDR3 protein. The data show roughly 500,000 distinct CDR3 sequences, about 10% seen once. This specimen belongs to a study of T-cell reconstitution after alpha-beta-depleted transplantation in children. Whole-study findings and limits: Expanded clones from the graft, numbering several hundred, reportedly supplied alpha-beta T cells about two months after transplant. After one year, T-cell counts and TCRbeta diversity mostly came from new T cells. The study traced high day-60 TCRbeta diversity in some patients to surviving recipient T cells and thymic progenitors.

V was cut by 3 bases and J by 5 bases, with 8 bases left in between. The CDR3 contains 12 residues. Germline CDR1 DFQATT, CDR2 SNEGSKA (reference sequence). This sequence originates from a child under 10 years old with inherited bone marrow failure, due to receive a stem cell transplant. Sequencing used PBMCs, obtained before TCRalphabeta/CD19-depleted stem cell transplant. The rearrangement uses TRBV20-1 and TRBJ2-1; the D call may be TRBD1 or TRBD2 (5 bases each). CDR3 in amino acids: CSASGANNEQFF. CDR3 DNA: TGCAGTGCTAGCGGGGCAAACAATGAGCAGTTCTTC.